This is a list of T cell receptor beta chains from one sample in a study of vaccination and CD4 T cells after COVID-19. Their antigens remain unidentified. In TCRdb, the PCR reads were re-called with MiXCR into one record per CDR3 protein. The table lists 6,000 or so distinct CDR3 sequences, approximately 52% of them singletons, with more than 25% in the top ten. Source material: CD4+ T cells from blood, cultured in vitro. These TCRs come from a human donor in good health. Each CDR3 is given with its conserved first and last residue. The D gene is left open where the match is weak. Clone sizes are given selectively: once, few, many, or a class where the clone is expanded.

size,V,J,D,DNA,CDR3
.,TRBV25-1,TRBJ1-5,.,TGTGCCAGCAGTGGCGGGACTAATCAGCCCCAGCATTTT,CASSGGTNQPQHF
few,TRBV6-5,TRBJ1-2,TRBD1,TGTGCCAGCAGTTCCGGGACAGGGTTTCGGTATGGCTACACCTTC,CASSSGTGFRYGYTF
.,TRBV19,TRBJ2-2,.,TGTGCCAGTAGTGGTCCGGGAGCCAACACCGGGGAGCTGTTTTTT,CASSGPGANTGELFF
few,TRBV20-1,TRBJ1-1,.,TGCAGTGCTTCGACAGGCTTCAGCACTGAAGCTTTCTTT,CSASTGFSTEAFF
.,TRBV5-1,TRBJ2-1,.,TGCGCCAGCAGCTTGTTGGGGGATGAGCAGTTCTTC,CASSLLGDEQFF
.,TRBV19,TRBJ1-2,TRBD1,TGTGCCAGTAGTATCAGGGGACAGAGCTATGGCTACACCTTC,CASSIRGQSYGYTF
few,TRBV6-1,TRBJ1-2,.,TGTGCCAGCAGGACGGGGAGTGGCTACACCTTC,CASRTGSGYTF
.,TRBV29-1,TRBJ2-3,.,TGCAGCCTTGCAGCTCCACTAGGCTCTAGCACAGATACGCAGTATTTT,CSLAAPLGSSTDTQYF
.,TRBV5-5,TRBJ1-2,TRBD1,TGTGCCAGCAGCTTGATGGGACAGGGAAGTGGCTACACCTTC,CASSLMGQGSGYTF
.,TRBV6-1,TRBJ2-1,.,TGTGCCAGCACGAGGGGGGGGTCCTACAATGAGCAGTTCTTC,CASTRGGSYNEQFF
.,TRBV24-1,TRBJ1-5,.,TGTGCCACCAGTGATCATCGGACAGATCAGCCCCAGCATTTT,CATSDHRTDQPQHF
.,TRBV20-1,TRBJ2-1,.,TGCAGTGCTAGAAGGCTTGCCAATGAGCAGTTCTTC,CSARRLANEQFF
once,TRBV19,TRBJ2-5,TRBD2,TGTGCCAGTAGTATCTCAAGACTAGCGGGCCAAGAGACCCAGTACTTC,CASSISRLAGQETQYF
.,TRBV27,TRBJ1-6,.,TGTGCCAGCAGTTTTTCCGGGGTCATTTATAATTCACCCCTCCACTTT,CASSFSGVIYNSPLHF
few,TRBV5-4,TRBJ2-7,TRBD2,TGTGCCAGCAGCGGTAGCGGGAGGCCCACCTACGAGCAGTACTTC,CASSGSGRPTYEQYF
.,TRBV6-2/TRBV6-3,TRBJ1-3,TRBD1,TGTGCCAGCAGTTACTCGTTGACAGGGGATGGAAACACCATATATTTT,CASSYSLTGDGNTIYF
.,TRBV7-2,TRBJ1-2,.,TGTGCCAGCAGCTTAGATACCGTAACGGGAACTGGCTACACCTTC,CASSLDTVTGTGYTF
.,TRBV9,TRBJ1-2,.,TGTGCCAGCAGCGTTAGGGACGTTGAATTTAACTATGGCTACACCTTC,CASSVRDVEFNYGYTF
few,TRBV7-6,TRBJ2-5,.,TGTGCCAGCAGCTTAACAGGGTCAGAGACCCAGTACTTC,CASSLTGSETQYF
.,TRBV5-4,TRBJ2-5,.,TGTGCCAGCAGCTCGGGACTCCTTTGGGAGACCCAGTACTTC,CASSSGLLWETQYF
.,TRBV6-2/TRBV6-3,TRBJ2-4,TRBD2,TGTGCCAGCAGGATTAGCGGGGCGGCCAAAAACATTCAGTACTTC,CASRISGAAKNIQYF
.,TRBV11-2,TRBJ2-7,.,TGTGCCAGCAGCTCGGTCAGGCGGGCCTACGAGCAGTACTTC,CASSSVRRAYEQYF
.,TRBV5-1,TRBJ1-1,.,TGCGCCAGCAGCACGGGCTATACTGAAGCTTTCTTT,CASSTGYTEAFF
.,TRBV7-2,TRBJ2-1,TRBD2,TGTGCCAGCAGCTTATCGGGGGGGCTGCACAATGAGCAGTTCTTC,CASSLSGGLHNEQFF
.,TRBV30,TRBJ2-7,.,TGTGCCTGGAGCGACCGAACCTACGAGCAGTACTTC,CAWSDRTYEQYF
.,TRBV28,TRBJ2-3,.,TGTGCCAGCAGTATACCTTCCACAGATACGCAGTATTTT,CASSIPSTDTQYF
.,TRBV7-9,TRBJ1-2,TRBD1,TGTGCCAGCAGGCGAGAAGGGGGCGGTAATGGCTACACCTTC,CASRREGGGNGYTF
few,TRBV27,TRBJ2-5,TRBD2,TGTGCCAGCAGTTACTCTAGCGGGATGTACCAAGAGACCCAGTACTTC,CASSYSSGMYQETQYF
.,TRBV6-2/TRBV6-3,TRBJ1-1,.,TGTGCCAGCAGTCGCGGTTATGAGGGGGGATTGGAAAACACTGAAGCTTTCTTT,CASSRGYEGGLENTEAFF
.,TRBV27,TRBJ1-2,.,TGTGCCAGCAGTTCCGGACAGAAGGTCTACTATGGCTACACCTTC,CASSSGQKVYYGYTF
.,TRBV2,TRBJ1-1,TRBD1,TGTGCCAGCAGTGAAGGGACAGGGAACACTGAAGCTTTCTTT,CASSEGTGNTEAFF
few,TRBV2,TRBJ1-2,TRBD1,TGTGCCAGCATTCGGACAGGGGACTACACCTTC,CASIRTGDYTF
.,TRBV11-2,TRBJ1-1,.,TGTGCCAGCAGCTTAGCCCGGCAGGGGAACACTGAAGCTTTCTTT,CASSLARQGNTEAFF
few,TRBV19,TRBJ2-3,.,TGTGCCAGTAGTATAGACGGGGGCGGCGGCACAGATACGCAGTATTTT,CASSIDGGGGTDTQYF
few,TRBV7-2,TRBJ2-7,.,TGTGCCAGCAGCTTAGGTTGGGGGGCCTACGAGCAGTACTTC,CASSLGWGAYEQYF
few,TRBV6-5,TRBJ1-2,TRBD1,TGTGCCAGCAGTTTACAGGGGACGGGGGGCTACACCTTC,CASSLQGTGGYTF
medium-sized,TRBV4-2,TRBJ1-5,.,TGTGCCAGCAGCCCCTGGACCGGGAGTAATCAGCCCCAGCATTTT,CASSPWTGSNQPQHF
.,TRBV20-1,TRBJ2-7,.,TGCAGTGCTGGGGGTGGGCCCTACGAGCAGTACTTC,CSAGGGPYEQYF
few,TRBV6-1,TRBJ1-3,.,TGTGCCAGCACCTCACCGGGGTTTGGTGGAAACACCATATATTTT,CASTSPGFGGNTIYF
few,TRBV19,TRBJ1-6,TRBD1,TGTGCCAGTAGCGGGACAGGGGGTGGTTCACCCCTCCACTTT,CASSGTGGGSPLHF
few,TRBV6-1,TRBJ2-7,TRBD1,TGTGCCAGCGCCGGGACAGGGATTTACGAGCAGTACTTC,CASAGTGIYEQYF
.,TRBV20-1,TRBJ1-1,.,TGCAGTGCTAGAAAGAGCTTGAACACTGAAGCTTTCTTT,CSARKSLNTEAFF
.,TRBV19,TRBJ2-3,.,TGTGCCAGTAGTATAGATCTCGGATTACCCACAGATACGCAGTATTTT,CASSIDLGLPTDTQYF
.,TRBV28,TRBJ1-1,TRBD1,TGTGCCAGCAGTTTTTCCGGGACAGGGAACACTGAAGCTTTCTTT,CASSFSGTGNTEAFF
.,TRBV5-6,TRBJ1-2,TRBD1,TGTGCCAGCAGCTCGTTAGACAGGGGGCTATACGGCTACACCTTC,CASSSLDRGLYGYTF
.,TRBV20-1,TRBJ1-1,.,TGCAGTGCTACCCTAAAAGTGGGAACTGAAGCTTTCTTT,CSATLKVGTEAFF
once,TRBV19,TRBJ2-5,.,TGTGCCAGTAGTGAATGGCAGGGTCGGAGGGAGACCCAGTACTTC,CASSEWQGRRETQYF